The T cell receptor beta chain described here comes from a study of blood T cell repertoires in COVID-19. Study-level background: Samples of COVID-19 (acute and convalescent) were obtained from the United States, Italy and Spain.

Assay: immunoSEQ multiplex PCR; the TCRdb copy retains only in-frame clones and omits some. The data show under 150,000 clones, 75% to 80% seen once. Enrolled through a virtual design, the participants were between 18 and 89 years of age and came from roughly 22 US areas. V lost 7 bases and J 8 bases, leaving 17 bases between the germline ends. The CDR3 consists of 12 residues. CDR1 and CDR2 (germline): SQVTM, ANQGSEA. The sample taken for sequencing was PBMCs or T cells enriched from blood (not recorded which). The receptor was isolated from a woman between 45 and 65 years old who had recovered from COVID-19. This sequence joins TRBV29-1 and TRBJ1-2; D is unresolved. The CDR3 DNA reads TGCAGCGCCGGCTTCGGGTCCGAAGGCTACACCTTC. It encodes CSAGFGSEGYTF.